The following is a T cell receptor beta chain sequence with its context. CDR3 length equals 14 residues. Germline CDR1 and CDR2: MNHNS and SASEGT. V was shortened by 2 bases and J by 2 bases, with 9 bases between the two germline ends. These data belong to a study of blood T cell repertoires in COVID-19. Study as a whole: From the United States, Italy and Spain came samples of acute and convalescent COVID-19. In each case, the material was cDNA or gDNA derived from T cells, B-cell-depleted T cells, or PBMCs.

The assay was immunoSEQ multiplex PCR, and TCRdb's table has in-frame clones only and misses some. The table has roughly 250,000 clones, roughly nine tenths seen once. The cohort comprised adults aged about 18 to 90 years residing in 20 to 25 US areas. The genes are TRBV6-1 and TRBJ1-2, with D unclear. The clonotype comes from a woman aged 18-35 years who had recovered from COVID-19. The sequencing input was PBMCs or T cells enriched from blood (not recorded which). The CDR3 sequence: CASSETPVNYGYTF. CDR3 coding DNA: TGTGCCAGCAGTGAAACCCCAGTGAACTATGGCTACACCTTC.